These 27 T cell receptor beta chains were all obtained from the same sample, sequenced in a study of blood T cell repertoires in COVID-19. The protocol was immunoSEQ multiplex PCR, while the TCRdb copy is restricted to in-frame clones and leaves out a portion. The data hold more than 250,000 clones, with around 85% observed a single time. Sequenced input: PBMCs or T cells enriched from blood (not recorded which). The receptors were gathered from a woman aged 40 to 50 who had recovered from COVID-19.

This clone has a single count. The CDR3 is CASSPTGEPDTQYF. The CDR3 region has the DNA TGTGCCAGCAGCCCGACAGGGGAGCCAGATACGCAGTATTTT. The J gene is TRBJ2-3, the V gene TRBV7-3, with 8 bases lining up with TRBD1. V lost 5 bases and J lost 4; bases outside the gene matches: 5. Germline lookup yields CDR1 SGHTA and CDR2 FQGTGA. CDR3 size: 14 residues.

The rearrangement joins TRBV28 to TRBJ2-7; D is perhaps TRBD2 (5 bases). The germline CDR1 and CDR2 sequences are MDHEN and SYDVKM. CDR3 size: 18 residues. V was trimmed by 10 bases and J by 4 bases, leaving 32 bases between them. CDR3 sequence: CATYEGRVASDLKYEQYF. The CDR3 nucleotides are TGTGCCACCTATGAGGGTAGGGTAGCCTCGGACCTAAAATACGAGCAGTACTTC. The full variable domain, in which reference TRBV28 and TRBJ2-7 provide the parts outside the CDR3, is DVKVTQSSRYLVKRTGEKVFLECVQDMDHENMFWYRQDPGLGLRLIYFSYDVKMKEKGDIPEGYSVSREKKERFSLILESASTNQTSMYLCATYEGRVASDLKYEQYFGPGTRLTVT.

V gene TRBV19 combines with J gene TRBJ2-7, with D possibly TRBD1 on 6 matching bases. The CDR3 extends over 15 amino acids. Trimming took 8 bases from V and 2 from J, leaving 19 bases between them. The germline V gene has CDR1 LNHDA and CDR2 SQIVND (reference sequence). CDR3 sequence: CASRDISRGTYEQYF. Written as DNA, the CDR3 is TGTGCCAGTCGGGACATCTCCCGGGGCACCTACGAGCAGTACTTC.

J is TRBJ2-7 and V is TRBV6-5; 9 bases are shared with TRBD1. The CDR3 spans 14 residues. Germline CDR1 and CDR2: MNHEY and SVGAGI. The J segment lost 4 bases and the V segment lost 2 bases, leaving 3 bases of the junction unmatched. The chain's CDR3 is CASSYGTGQYEQYF. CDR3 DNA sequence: TGTGCCAGCAGTTACGGGACAGGGCAGTACGAGCAGTACTTC.

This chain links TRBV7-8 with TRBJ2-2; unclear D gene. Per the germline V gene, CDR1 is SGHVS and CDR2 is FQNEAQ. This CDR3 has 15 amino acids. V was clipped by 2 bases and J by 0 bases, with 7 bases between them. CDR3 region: CASSLLDTNTGELFF. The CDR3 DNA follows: TGTGCCAGCAGCTTACTAGATACGAACACCGGGGAGCTGTTTTTT.

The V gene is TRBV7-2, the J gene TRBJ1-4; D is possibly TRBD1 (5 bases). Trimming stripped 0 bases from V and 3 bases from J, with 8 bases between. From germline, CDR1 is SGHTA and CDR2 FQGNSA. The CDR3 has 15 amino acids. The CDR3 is CASSLAGGANEKLFF. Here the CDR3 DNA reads TGTGCCAGCAGCTTAGCCGGGGGGGCTAATGAAAAACTGTTTTTT.

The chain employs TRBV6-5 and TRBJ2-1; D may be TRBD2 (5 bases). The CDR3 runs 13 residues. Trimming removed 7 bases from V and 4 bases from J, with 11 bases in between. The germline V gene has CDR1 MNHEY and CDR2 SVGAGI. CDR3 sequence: CASNGGLYNEQFF. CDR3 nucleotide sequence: TGTGCCAGCAACGGCGGGTTGTACAATGAGCAGTTCTTC.

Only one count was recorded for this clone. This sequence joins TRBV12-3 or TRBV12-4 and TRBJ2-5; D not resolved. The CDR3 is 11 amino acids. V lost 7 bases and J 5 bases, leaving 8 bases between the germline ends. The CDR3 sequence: CASTLGETQYF. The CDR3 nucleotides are TGTGCCAGCACCCTCGGGGAGACCCAGTACTTC.

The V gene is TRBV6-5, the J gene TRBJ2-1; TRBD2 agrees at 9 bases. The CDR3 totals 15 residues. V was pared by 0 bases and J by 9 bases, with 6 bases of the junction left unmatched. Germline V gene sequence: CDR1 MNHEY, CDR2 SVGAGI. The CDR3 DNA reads TGTGCCAGCAGTTACTCGTTTAGCGGGAGCGGTGAGCAGTTCTTC. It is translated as CASSYSFSGSGEQFF.

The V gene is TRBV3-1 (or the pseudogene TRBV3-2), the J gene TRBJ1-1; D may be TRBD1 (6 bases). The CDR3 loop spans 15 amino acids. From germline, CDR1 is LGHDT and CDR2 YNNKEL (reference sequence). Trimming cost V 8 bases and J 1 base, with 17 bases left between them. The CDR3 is CASSRRGGTNTEAFF. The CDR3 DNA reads TGTGCCAGCTCCCGGAGAGGGGGTACGAACACTGAAGCTTTCTTT.

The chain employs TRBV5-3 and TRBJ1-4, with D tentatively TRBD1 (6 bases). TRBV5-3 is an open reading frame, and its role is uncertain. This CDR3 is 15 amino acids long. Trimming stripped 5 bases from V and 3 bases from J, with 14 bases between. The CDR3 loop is CARSPPGGPNEKLFF. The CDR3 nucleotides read TGTGCCAGAAGTCCTCCGGGGGGGCCTAATGAAAAACTGTTTTTT.

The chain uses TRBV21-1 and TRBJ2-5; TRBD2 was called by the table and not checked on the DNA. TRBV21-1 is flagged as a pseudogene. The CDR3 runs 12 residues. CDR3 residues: CACLARQETQYF. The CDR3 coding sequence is TGTGCCTGCCTAGCGCGTCAAGAGACCCAGTACTTC.

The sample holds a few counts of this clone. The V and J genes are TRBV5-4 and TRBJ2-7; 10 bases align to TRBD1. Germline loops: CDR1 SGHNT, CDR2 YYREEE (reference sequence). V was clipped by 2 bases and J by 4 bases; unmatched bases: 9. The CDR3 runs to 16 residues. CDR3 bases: TGTGCCAGCAGCTTACACCGGGACAGGGGTACATACGAGCAGTACTTC. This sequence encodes CASSLHRDRGTYEQYF.

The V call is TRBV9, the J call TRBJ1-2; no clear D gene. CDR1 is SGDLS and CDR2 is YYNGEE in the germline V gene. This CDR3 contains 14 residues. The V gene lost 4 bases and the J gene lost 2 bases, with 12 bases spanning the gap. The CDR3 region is CASSTPPRNYGYTF. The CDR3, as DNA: TGTGCCAGCAGCACCCCTCCCCGGAACTATGGCTACACCTTC. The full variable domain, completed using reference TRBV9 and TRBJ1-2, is DSGVTQTPKHLITATGQRVTLRCSPRSGDLSVYWYQQSLDQGLQFLIQYYNGEERAKGNILERFSAQQFPDLHSELNLSSLELGDSALYFCASSTPPRNYGYTFGSGTRLTVV.

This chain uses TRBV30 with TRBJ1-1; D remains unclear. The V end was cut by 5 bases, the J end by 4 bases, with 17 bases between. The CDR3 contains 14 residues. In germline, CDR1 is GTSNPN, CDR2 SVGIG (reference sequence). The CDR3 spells CAWGRDLRGTEAFF. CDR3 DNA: TGTGCCTGGGGCCGCGACCTGAGAGGCACTGAAGCTTTCTTT.

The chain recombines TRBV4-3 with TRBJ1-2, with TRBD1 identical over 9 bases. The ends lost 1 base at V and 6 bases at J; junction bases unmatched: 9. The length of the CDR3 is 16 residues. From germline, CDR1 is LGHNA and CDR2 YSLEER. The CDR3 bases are TGCGCCAGCAGCCAAGGTTTATGGGACAGGGAGAATGGCTACACCTTC. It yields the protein CASSQGLWDRENGYTF.

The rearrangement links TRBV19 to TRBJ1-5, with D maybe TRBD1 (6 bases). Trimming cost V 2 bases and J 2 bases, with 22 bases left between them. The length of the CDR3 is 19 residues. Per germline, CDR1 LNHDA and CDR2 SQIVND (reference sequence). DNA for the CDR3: TGTGCCAGTAGTATACCCCAGGGCAGGGGCGGAACTGGCAATCAGCCCCAGCATTTT. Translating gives CASSIPQGRGGTGNQPQHF.

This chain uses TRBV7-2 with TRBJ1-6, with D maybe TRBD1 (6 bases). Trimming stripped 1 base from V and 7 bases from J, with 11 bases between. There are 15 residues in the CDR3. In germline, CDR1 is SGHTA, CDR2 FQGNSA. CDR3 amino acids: CASSLDFRGNSPLHF. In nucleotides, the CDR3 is TGTGCCAGCAGCTTAGATTTCAGGGGCAATTCACCCCTCCACTTT.

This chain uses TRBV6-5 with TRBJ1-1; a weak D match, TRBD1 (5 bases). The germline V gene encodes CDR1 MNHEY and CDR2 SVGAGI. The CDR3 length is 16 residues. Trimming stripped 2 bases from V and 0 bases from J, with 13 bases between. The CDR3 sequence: CASSYRPTAMNTEAFF. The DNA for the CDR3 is TGTGCCAGCAGTTACAGGCCGACAGCAATGAACACTGAAGCTTTCTTT.

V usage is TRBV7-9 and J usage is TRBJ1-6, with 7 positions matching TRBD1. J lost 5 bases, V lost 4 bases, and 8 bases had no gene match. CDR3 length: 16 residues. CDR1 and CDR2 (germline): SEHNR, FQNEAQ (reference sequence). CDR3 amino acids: CASSSGHGTDNSPLHF. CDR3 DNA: TGTGCCAGCAGCTCGGGCCACGGGACAGATAATTCACCCCTCCACTTT. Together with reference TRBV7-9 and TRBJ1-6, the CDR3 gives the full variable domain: DTGVSQNPRHKITKRGQNVTFRCDPISEHNRLYWYRQTLGQGPEFLTYFQNEAQLEKSRLLSDRFSAERPKGSFSTLEIQRTEQGDSAMYLCASSSGHGTDNSPLHFGNGTRLTVT.

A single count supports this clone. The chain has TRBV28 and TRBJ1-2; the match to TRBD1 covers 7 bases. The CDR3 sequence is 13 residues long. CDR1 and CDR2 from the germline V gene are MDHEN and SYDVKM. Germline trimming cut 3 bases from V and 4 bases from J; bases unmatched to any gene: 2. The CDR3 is CASSFKGAYGYTF. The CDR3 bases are TGTGCCAGCAGTTTTAAGGGGGCCTATGGCTACACCTTC.

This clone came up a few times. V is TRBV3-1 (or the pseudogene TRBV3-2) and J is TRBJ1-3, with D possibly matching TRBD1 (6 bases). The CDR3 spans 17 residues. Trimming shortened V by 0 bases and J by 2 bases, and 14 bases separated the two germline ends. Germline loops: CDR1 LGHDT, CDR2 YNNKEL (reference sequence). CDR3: CASSQDAGRGAGNTIYF. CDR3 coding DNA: TGTGCCAGCAGCCAAGATGCGGGCAGGGGAGCTGGAAACACCATATATTTT.

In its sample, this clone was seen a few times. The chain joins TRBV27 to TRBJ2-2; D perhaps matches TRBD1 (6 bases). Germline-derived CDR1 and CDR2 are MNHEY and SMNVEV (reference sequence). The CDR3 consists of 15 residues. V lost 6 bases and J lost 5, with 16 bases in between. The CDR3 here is CASRRRQAETGELFF. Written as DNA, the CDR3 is TGTGCCAGCAGAAGAAGACAGGCGGAGACCGGGGAGCTGTTTTTT.

The DNA of the CDR3 is TGTGCCAGCACCGGTGTTAGCGGTAACACCGGGGAGCTGTTTTTT. This gives the protein CASTGVSGNTGELFF. This chain links TRBV9 with TRBJ2-2; D is perhaps TRBD2 (6 bases). The V and J ends lost 6 bases and 2 bases respectively, with 14 bases between them. The CDR3 runs 15 residues. CDR1 and CDR2 from the germline V gene are SGDLS and YYNGEE.

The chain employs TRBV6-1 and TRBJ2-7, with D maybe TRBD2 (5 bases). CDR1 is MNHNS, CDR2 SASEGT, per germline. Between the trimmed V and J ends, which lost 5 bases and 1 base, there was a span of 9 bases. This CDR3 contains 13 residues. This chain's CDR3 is CASSPRTSYEQYF. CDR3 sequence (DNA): TGTGCCAGCAGTCCTAGGACTTCCTACGAGCAGTACTTC.

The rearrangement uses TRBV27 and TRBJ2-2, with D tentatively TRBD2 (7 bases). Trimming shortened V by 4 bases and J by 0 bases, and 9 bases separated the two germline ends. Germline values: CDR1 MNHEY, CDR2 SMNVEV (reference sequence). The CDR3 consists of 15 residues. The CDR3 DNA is TGTGCCAGCAGTTGGGGGGGGCCGAACACCGGGGAGCTGTTTTTT. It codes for CASSWGGPNTGELFF.

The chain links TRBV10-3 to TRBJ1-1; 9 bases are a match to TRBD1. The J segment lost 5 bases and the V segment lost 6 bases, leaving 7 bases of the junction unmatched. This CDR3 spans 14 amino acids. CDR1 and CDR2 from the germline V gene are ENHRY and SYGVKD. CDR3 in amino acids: CAIREPGTGTEAFF. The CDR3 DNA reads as TGTGCCATCAGGGAACCCGGGACAGGGACTGAAGCTTTCTTT.